This T cell receptor (beta chain) was profiled in a study of T cells in localized non-small cell lung cancer. Notes on the study in general: In the blood, greater T cell density corresponded to longer overall survival. Sequencing involved a lone tumor region, leaving heterogeneity possible. Paired adjacent lung recovered a median around 52 of the top 100 tumor clones.

Only in-frame clones appear in the TCRdb table, and some are missing; sequencing was by immunoSEQ multiplex PCR. The sample consists of some 52,000 clones, about 78% of them appearing once. V lost 5 bases and J lost 5; bases outside the gene matches: 7. Germline CDR1 reads GTSNPN; CDR2 reads SVGIG (reference sequence). The CDR3 totals 15 residues. Note on this clone: Its antigen is unknown.

The sample here was PBMCs, taken before any cancer treatment. This TCR was recovered from a woman aged 40-69 years with stage II lung adenocarcinoma. V is TRBV30 and J is TRBJ1-6; 9 nucleotides match TRBD1. CDR3 protein: CAWGFGDRDNSPLHF. The DNA of the CDR3 is TGTGCCTGGGGTTTTGGGGACAGGGATAATTCACCCCTCCACTTT.